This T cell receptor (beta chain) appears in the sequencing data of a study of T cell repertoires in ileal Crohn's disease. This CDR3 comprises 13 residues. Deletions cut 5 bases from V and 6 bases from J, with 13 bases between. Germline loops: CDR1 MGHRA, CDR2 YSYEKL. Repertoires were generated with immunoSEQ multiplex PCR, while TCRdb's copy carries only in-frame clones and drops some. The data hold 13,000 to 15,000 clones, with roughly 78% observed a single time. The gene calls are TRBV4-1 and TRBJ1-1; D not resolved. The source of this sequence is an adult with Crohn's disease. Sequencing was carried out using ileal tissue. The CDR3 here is CASSSGPEAEAFF. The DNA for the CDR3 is TGCGCCAGCAGCTCAGGACCGGAGGCTGAAGCTTTCTTT.